This TCR beta chain was identified during a study of human T cells and chemical hapten exposure. Study details: Weekly scalp doses of diphenylcyclopropenone were given to patients during the roughly 23-week study. Each patch test put 0.01% DPC on the upper back, and results were read at 6 days.

J was trimmed by 5 bases and V by 5 bases; bases with no gene match: 11. Per the germline V gene, CDR1 is LNHNV and CDR2 is YYDKDF (reference sequence). The length of the CDR3 is 16 residues. Attachment of unique molecular identifiers to individual cDNA molecules was performed in the library. TCRdb re-called the RACE reads through MiXCR, storing one row per CDR3 protein. The sample yields tens of thousands of distinct CDR3 sequences, roughly 12% seen once. This clonotype was recorded at least ten times. The time point: patch test 2, 6 weeks after DPC sensitization. Treatment specified: therapeutic diphenylcyclopropenone sensitization with weekly scalp DPC.

Sample: whole blood, taken in connection with sensitization to the hapten diphenylcyclopropenone (DPC). The chain uses TRBV15 and TRBJ1-1, with 10 nucleotides matching TRBD1. The TCR was taken from a man aged 18-30 years with alopecia areata. Some clones in this sample may be carry-over from other donors' samples. In DNA, the CDR3 is TGTGCCACCAGCCCGCGACAGGGGGCGACGTGGACTGAAGCTTTCTTT. Its translation is CATSPRQGATWTEAFF.